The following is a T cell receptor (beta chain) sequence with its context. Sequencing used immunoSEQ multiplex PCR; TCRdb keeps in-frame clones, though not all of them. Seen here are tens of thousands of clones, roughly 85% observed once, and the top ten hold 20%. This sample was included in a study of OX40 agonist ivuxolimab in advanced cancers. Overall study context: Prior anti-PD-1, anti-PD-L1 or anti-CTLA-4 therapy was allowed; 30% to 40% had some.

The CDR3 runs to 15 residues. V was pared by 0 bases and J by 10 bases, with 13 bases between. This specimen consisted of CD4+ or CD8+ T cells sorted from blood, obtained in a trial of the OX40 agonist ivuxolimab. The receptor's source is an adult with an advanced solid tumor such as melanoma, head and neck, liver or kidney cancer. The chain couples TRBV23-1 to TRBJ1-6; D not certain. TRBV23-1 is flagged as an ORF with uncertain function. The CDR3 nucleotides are TGCGCCAGCAGTCAATCAAAAGGGAGCCTCTCACCCCTCCACTTT. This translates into CASSQSKGSLSPLHF.